This TCR beta chain emerged from a study of T cell responses to AZD1222 COVID-19 vaccine. Sequenced by immunoSEQ multiplex PCR; TCRdb stores in-frame clones only, minus some. The sample yields 95,000 to 100,000 clones, roughly 84% seen once. The V and J ends lost 5 bases and 6 bases respectively, with 13 bases between them. Per germline, CDR1 SEHNR and CDR2 FQNEAQ (reference sequence). This CDR3 comprises 14 residues. Relative to its sample, this clone is large. Sequenced here: peripheral blood, sampled on day 0 of AZD1222 vaccination. This TCR was recovered from an adult in good health. The rearrangement uses TRBV7-9 and TRBJ1-4; D is unresolved. CDR3 sequence reads: CASSPGRQYEKLFF. The CDR3 DNA sequence: TGTGCCAGCAGCCCTGGGCGGCAATATGAAAAACTGTTTTTT.